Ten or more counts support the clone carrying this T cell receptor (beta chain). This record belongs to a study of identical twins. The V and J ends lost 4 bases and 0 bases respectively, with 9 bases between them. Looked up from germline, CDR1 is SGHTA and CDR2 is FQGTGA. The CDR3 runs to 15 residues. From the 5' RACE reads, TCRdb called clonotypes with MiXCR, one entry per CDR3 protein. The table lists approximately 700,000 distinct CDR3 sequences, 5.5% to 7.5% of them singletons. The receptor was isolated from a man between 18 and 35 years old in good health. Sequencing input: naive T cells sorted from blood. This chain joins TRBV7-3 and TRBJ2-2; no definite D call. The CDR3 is CASSSTGPNTGELFF. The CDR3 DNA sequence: TGTGCCAGCAGCTCCACGGGCCCGAACACCGGGGAGCTGTTTTTT.